The T cell receptor (beta chain) described here comes from a study of a mutant IDH1 vaccine in newly diagnosed glioma (TCRdb year 2021). For context, the study as a whole: Vaccination began 4-6 weeks after radiotherapy alone, or alongside temozolomide cycles in the chemotherapy-containing groups. Visit V12 was the week-35 safety follow-up and visit V13 was the week-47 end of study. The roughly 30 treated patients were roughly 62% male and around 40% female, with a mean age of approximately 40 years. Before enrollment, patients had received standard therapy of radiotherapy alone, temozolomide alone, or radiochemotherapy with temozolomide; most received the combination. Six visits were used for peripheral blood collection: V03 (baseline), V05, V07, V10, V12 and V13. Longitudinal TCRB deep sequencing was performed for around 23 treated patients wherever samples were available for exploratory analyses. Points the paper makes about the study in general: Immune responses induced by the vaccine were seen in roughly 92% of patients across multiple MHC alleles. Selection of PBMC samples for TCRB deep sequencing was based on availability. It was noted by the authors that analyses of patient blood samples could not be reproduced owing to sample limitations. No apparent relationship was observed between pseudoprogression and alterations in the top peripheral T cell clonotypes detected by TCRB sequencing.

Libraries were prepared through the immunoSEQ multiplex PCR assay. The hsTCRB Kit was used according to the manufacturer's protocol to amplify rearranged TCR beta chain sequences. TCRB libraries were sequenced on an Illumina MiSeq. As for the authors' bioinformatics: The kit vendor's proprietary platform handled demultiplexing, trimming and gene mapping. Entries here come from immuneACCESS through TCRdb and include only in-frame sequences with V and J called. Some clones fail to appear in such tables; in the studies checked, an unresolved V gene covers under half of the shortfall, and the cause of the remainder is unknown. That table furnishes V, J and clone size, whereas the DNA furnished D and trimming. In all, the sample holds around 65,000 clones, and roughly four fifths of those were seen once. The top ten hold 3.5% to 4% of the sample. The junction shows trimming of 5 bases on V and 4 bases on J, plus 8 bases between the germline ends. According to the germline V gene, CDR1 reads SGHTA and CDR2 reads FQGNSA. Counted from cysteine to phenylalanine, this CDR3 has 12 amino acids. The sequence is cut down to CDR3 DNA, 36 bases in frame from base 1.

This clone was observed a single time. Its specific antigen is unknown. No base quality information exists; no much larger clone differs at one position. The intended sense of this specimen's time point label: week 47, end of study. Every vaccine dose consisted of 300 ug of a 20-mer mutant IDH1 peptide in Montanide, administered subcutaneously together with topical imiquimod. Patients received eight vaccinations in weeks 1, 3, 5, 7, 11, 15, 19 and 23, corresponding to visits V03 through V10. Newly diagnosed WHO grade 3 or 4 IDH1-mutant astrocytomas showing loss of nuclear ATRX were present in the donors. The samples were drawn from NOA16, a multicentre, single-arm, open-label phase I trial in Germany that tested a mutant IDH1 peptide vaccine in humans for the first time. Genomic DNA for TCRB sequencing was extracted from EDTA blood using the DNeasy Blood and Tissue Kit.

The V and J genes are TRBV7-2 and TRBJ1-1; no D gene can be assigned with confidence. The sample in question was PBMCs, obtained from a glioma patient whose treatment included an IDH1 peptide vaccine. This TCR derives from a man aged 25-40 years with glioma. In nucleotides, the sequence is TGTGCCAGCAGCCCGGCGGGCACTGAAGCTTTCTTT. It translates as CASSPAGTEAFF.